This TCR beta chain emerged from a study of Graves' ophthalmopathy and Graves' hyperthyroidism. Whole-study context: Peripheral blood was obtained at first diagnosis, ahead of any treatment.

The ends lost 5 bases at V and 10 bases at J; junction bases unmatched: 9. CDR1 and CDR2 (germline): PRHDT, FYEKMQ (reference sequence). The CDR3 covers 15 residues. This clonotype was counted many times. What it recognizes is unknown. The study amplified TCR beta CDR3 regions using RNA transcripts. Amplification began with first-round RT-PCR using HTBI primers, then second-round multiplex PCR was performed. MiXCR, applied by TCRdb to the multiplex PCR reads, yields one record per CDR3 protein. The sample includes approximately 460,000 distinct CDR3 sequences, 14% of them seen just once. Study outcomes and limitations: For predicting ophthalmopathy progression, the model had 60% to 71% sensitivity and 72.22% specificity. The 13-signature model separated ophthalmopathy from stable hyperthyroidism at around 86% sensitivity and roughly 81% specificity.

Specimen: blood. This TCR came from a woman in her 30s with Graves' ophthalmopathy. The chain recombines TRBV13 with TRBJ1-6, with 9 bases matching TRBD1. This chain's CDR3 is CASSRGTGYRSPLHF. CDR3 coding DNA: TGTGCCAGCAGCAGAGGGACAGGGTATCGGTCACCCCTCCACTTT.